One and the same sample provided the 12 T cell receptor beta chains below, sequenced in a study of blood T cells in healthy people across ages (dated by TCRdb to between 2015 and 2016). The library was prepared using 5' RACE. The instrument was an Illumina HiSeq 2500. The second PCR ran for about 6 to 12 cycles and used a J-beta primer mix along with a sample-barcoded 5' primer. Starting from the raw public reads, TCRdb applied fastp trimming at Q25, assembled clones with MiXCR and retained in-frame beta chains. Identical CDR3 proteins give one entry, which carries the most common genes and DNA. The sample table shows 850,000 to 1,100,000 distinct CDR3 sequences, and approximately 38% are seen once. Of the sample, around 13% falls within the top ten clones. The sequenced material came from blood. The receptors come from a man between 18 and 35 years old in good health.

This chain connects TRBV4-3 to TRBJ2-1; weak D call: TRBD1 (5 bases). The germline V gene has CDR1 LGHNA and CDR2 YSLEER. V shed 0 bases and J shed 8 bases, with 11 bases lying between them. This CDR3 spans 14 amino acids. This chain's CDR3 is CASSQDRVEDEQFF. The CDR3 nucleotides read TGCGCCAGCAGCCAAGACAGGGTTGAGGATGAGCAGTTCTTC.

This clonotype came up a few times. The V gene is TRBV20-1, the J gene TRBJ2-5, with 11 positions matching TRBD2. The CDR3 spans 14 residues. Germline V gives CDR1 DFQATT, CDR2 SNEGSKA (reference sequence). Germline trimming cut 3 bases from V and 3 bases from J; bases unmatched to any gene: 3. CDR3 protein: CSASRLAGKETQYF. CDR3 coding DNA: TGCAGTGCTAGTAGACTAGCGGGGAAAGAGACCCAGTACTTC.

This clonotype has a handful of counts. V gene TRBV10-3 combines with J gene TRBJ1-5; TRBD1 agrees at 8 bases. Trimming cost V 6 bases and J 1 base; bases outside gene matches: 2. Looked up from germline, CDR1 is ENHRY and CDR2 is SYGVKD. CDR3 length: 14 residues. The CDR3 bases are TGTGCCATCAGGGACAGGGAAAGCAATCAGCCCCAGCATTTT. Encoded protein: CAIRDRESNQPQHF.

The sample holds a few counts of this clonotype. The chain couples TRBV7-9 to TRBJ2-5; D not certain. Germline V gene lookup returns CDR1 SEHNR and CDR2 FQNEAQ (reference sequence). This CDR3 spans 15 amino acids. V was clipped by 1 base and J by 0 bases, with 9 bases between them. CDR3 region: CASSLDSGYQETQYF. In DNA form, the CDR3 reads TGTGCCAGCAGCTTAGACTCCGGGTACCAAGAGACCCAGTACTTC. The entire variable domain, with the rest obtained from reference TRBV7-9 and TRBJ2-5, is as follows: DTGVSQNPRHKITKRGQNVTFRCDPISEHNRLYWYRQTLGQGPEFLTYFQNEAQLEKSRLLSDRFSAERPKGSFSTLEIQRTEQGDSAMYLCASSLDSGYQETQYFGPGTRLLVL.

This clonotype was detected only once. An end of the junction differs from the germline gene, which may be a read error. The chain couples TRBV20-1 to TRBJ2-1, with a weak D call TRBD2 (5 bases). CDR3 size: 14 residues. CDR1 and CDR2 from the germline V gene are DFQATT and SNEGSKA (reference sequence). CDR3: CSTRDGATYNEQFF. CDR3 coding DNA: TGCAGTACTAGAGACGGCGCAACCTACAATGAGCAGTTCTTC.

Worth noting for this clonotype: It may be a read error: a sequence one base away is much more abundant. The CDR3 DNA sequence: TGCGCCAGCATCACTGGGACAGCCTATGGCTACACCTTC. This encodes CASITGTAYGYTF. The chain joins TRBV5-1 to TRBJ1-2; 7 bases match TRBD1. V dropped 6 bases and J dropped 4; count of bases not matched to a gene: 6. The CDR3 has 13 amino acids. CDR1 is SGHRS and CDR2 is YFSETQ in the germline V gene. The full variable domain, in which reference TRBV5-1 and TRBJ1-2 provide the parts outside the CDR3, is KAGVTQTPRYLIKTRGQQVTLSCSPISGHRSVSWYQQTPGQGLQFLFEYFSETQRNKGNFPGRFSGRQFSNSRSEMNVSTLELGDSALYLCASITGTAYGYTFGSGTRLTVV.

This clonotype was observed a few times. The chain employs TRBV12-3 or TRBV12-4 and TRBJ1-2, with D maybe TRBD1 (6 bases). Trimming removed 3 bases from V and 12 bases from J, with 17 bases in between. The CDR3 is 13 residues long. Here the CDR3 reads CASSLPGTPDNTF. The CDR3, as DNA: TGTGCCAGCAGTTTGCCCGGGACACCGGATAACACCTTC.

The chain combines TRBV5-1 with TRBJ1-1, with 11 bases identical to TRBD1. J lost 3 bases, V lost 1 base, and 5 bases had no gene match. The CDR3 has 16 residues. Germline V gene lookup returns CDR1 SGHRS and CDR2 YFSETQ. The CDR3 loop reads CASSLYRDRGDTEAFF. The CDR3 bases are TGCGCCAGCAGCTTGTACCGGGACAGGGGGGACACTGAAGCTTTCTTT.

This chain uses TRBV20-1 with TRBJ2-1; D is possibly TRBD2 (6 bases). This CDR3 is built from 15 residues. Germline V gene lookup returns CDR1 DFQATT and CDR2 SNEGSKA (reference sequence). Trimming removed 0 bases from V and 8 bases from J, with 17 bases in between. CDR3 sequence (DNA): TGCAGTGCTAGAGATTTAGAGGGTCCGGGGGATGAGCAGTTCTTC. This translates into CSARDLEGPGDEQFF.

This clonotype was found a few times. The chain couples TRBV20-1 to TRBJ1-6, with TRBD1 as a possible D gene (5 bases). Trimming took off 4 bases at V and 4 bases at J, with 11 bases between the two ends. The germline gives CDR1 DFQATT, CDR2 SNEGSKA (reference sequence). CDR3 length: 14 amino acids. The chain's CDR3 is CSAKLQGYNSPLHF. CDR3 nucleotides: TGCAGTGCTAAGCTGCAGGGTTATAATTCACCCCTCCACTTT.

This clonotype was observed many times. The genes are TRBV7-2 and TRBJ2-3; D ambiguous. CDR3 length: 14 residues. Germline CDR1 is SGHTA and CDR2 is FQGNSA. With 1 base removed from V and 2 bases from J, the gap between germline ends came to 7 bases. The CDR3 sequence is CASSLDGNTDTQYF. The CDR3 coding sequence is TGTGCCAGCAGCTTAGACGGTAACACAGATACGCAGTATTTT.

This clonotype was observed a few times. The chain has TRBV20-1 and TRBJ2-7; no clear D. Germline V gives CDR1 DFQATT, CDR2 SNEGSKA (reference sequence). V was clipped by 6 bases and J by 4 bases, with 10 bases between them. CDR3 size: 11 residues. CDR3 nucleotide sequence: TGCAGTGCATTGGAACGGTACGAGCAGTACTTC. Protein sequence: CSALERYEQYF.